The entry that follows covers one T cell receptor (beta chain) sequence. Antigen unknown. The source of the sample is a study of cytomegalovirus exposure and HLA in healthy donors. The study's findings and limits: Presence/absence comparisons presumed near-even sequencing depth among donors.

This PCR relied on a set of 60 Vbeta primers and 13 Jbeta primers. This table comes from immunoSEQ multiplex PCR, and its TCRdb copy is limited to in-frame clones, with some not included. This table holds roughly 190,000 clones, nearly 80% found once. The clonotype comes from a female donor in good health and CMV-seronegative. The sequenced sample consisted of PBMCs.

The CDR3 coding sequence is TGCGCCAGCAAAGTGGGGGGGCCGAAAAATGAGCAGTTCTTC. The encoded protein is CASKVGGPKNEQFF. V and J are TRBV10-2 and TRBJ2-1; possible D gene TRBD2, 7 bases. This CDR3 has 14 amino acids. V was pared by 7 bases and J by 7 bases, with 17 bases between. CDR1 is WSHSY and CDR2 is SAAADI in the germline V gene.